This T cell receptor beta chain is drawn from a study of regulatory T cells in long-lasting Graves disease. The sample's time point: persistent/refractory GD, antithyroid drugs over 5 years with positive TRAb. Generation of the TCR library employed RNA extracted from PBMCs. Building of the TCR beta libraries involved iRepertoire HTBI primers and Arm-PCR of CDR3 regions. TCRdb re-called the multiplex PCR reads with MiXCR, one entry per CDR3 protein. The data contain 700,000 or so distinct CDR3 sequences, 25% to 30% of them singletons. This clonotype was observed at least ten times. CDR3 length: 15 residues. Trimming removed 6 bases from V and 4 bases from J, with 18 bases in between. CDR1 is LGHDT and CDR2 is YNNKEL in the germline V gene (reference sequence).

The sample consisted of peripheral blood mononuclear cells (PBMCs), taken when the disease was refractory, from a patient treated with antithyroid drugs. This chain links TRBV3-1 with TRBJ2-5, with D maybe TRBD1 (6 bases). The clonotype was recovered from a female donor with Graves disease. CDR3 coding DNA: TGTGCCAGCAGACCCTCACAGGGACGACGAGAGACCCAGTACTTC. Encoded protein: CASRPSQGRRETQYF.